A selection of T cell receptor beta chains follows, all from one sample in a study of cytomegalovirus exposure and HLA in healthy donors. Libraries were prepared by immunoSEQ multiplex PCR; TCRdb keeps only in-frame clonotypes and omits some of them. Here the sample spans 20,000 to 25,000 clones, around 77% being singletons. The sequencing sample was made of PBMCs. Every receptor here comes from a man between 60 and 70 years old in good health and CMV-seronegative. Both conserved end residues are part of each CDR3. The D gene is left open where the match is weak. For some rows the clone size is stated as once, few or many, or as a class when expanded; others skip it.

d_call | clone_size | j_call | v_call | cdr3_nt | cdr3_aa
TRBD1 | once | TRBJ2-7 | TRBV27 | TGTGCCAGCAGTCCAAGACAGGGGGTCCACGAGCAGTACTTC | CASSPRQGVHEQYF
- | - | TRBJ1-4 | TRBV5-5 | TGTGCCAGCAGCTTCGTCCCAGGGGCAAATGAAAAACTGTTTTTT | CASSFVPGANEKLFF
TRBD2 | - | TRBJ2-3 | TRBV5-6 | TGTGCCAGCAGCTTGCCGTCGGGACTAGCGGGAGCCAGAGATACGCAGTATTTT | CASSLPSGLAGARDTQYF
- | once | TRBJ1-1 | TRBV7-2 | TGTGCCAGCAGCTTATACCCCCCCAACAGGGCAATGAACACTGAAGCTTTCTTT | CASSLYPPNRAMNTEAFF
TRBD1 | once | TRBJ1-2 | TRBV7-2 | TGTGCCGCACGCTTGGACAGGACTAACTATGGCTACACCTTC | CAARLDRTNYGYTF
- | - | TRBJ1-2 | TRBV25-1 | TGTGCCAGCAGTGAAGGGGGGATTGGCTACCCCTTC | CASSEGGIGYPF
- | few | TRBJ1-5 | TRBV19 | TGTGCCCGTAGTAGTCAAACAGGCCAAAGAAGTCAGCCCCAGCATTTT | CARSSQTGQRSQPQHF
- | few | TRBJ2-2 | TRBV27 | TGTGCCAGCAGACCAGGCACCGGGGAGCTGTTTTTT | CASRPGTGELFF
TRBD1 | - | TRBJ2-7 | TRBV14 | TGTGCCAGCAGCCAGGGTTTACGACAGGGAATCTCCTACGAGCAGTACTTC | CASSQGLRQGISYEQYF
TRBD2 | - | TRBJ2-1 | TRBV5-1 | TGCGCCAGCAGCTTGCTAGCGGGAGGGAATGAGCAGTTCTTC | CASSLLAGGNEQFF
- | few | TRBJ1-2 | TRBV7-9 | TGTGCCAGCAGCTTAGGCCAGGGTAGCTATGGCTACACCTTC | CASSLGQGSYGYTF
TRBD1 | once | TRBJ1-3 | TRBV7-2 | TGTGCCAGCAGCAAGTGGACAGGGGCGATGTCTGGAAACACCATGTATTTT | CASSKWTGAMSGNTMYF
- | - | TRBJ2-2 | TRBV4-1 | TGCGCCAGCAGCCAGGGGGACGGGAGAACCGGGGAGCTGTTTTTT | CASSQGDGRTGELFF
TRBD2 | - | TRBJ2-1 | TRBV4-1 | TGCGCCAGCAGCCGGGGTGGGATAGCGGGAGTTTCGGATGAGCAGTTCTTC | CASSRGGIAGVSDEQFF
- | - | TRBJ2-5 | TRBV4-2 | TGTGCCAGCAGCCCAGGGAAGCCCGAAGAGACCCAGTACTTC | CASSPGKPEETQYF
TRBD2 | - | TRBJ2-7 | TRBV13 | TGTGCCAGCAGCCGGACTAGCGGCTCCTACGAGCAGTACTTC | CASSRTSGSYEQYF
TRBD1 | - | TRBJ2-3 | TRBV4-3 | TGCGCCAGCAGCCGAGACGGACAGGGCCCAGATACGCAGTATTTT | CASSRDGQGPDTQYF
- | - | TRBJ2-7 | TRBV7-3 | TGTGCCAGCAGCTTAGGTCCAGGGGAGGGCGAGCAGTACTTC | CASSLGPGEGEQYF
- | - | TRBJ1-6 | TRBV11-2 | TGTGCCAGCAGCTTAGATCCAGGAAGCTCCTATAATTCACCCCTCCACTTT | CASSLDPGSSYNSPLHF
- | once | TRBJ2-3 | TRBV19 | TGTGCCAGTAGTGTCCGGGACTCACCAGATACGCAGTATTTT | CASSVRDSPDTQYF
TRBD2 | - | TRBJ2-3 | TRBV25-1 | TGTGCCAGCAACCCGGGAGCGGGAGGCAACACAGATACGCAGTATTTT | CASNPGAGGNTDTQYF
- | - | TRBJ1-5 | TRBV28 | TGTGCCAGCAGTTCGGCAGGGGTACAGCCCCAGCATTTT | CASSSAGVQPQHF
- | - | TRBJ2-5 | TRBV2 | TGTGCCAGCAGTGACTTTGTGGTAGTGGAGACCCAGTACTTC | CASSDFVVVETQYF
- | few | TRBJ1-2 | TRBV6-5 | TGTGCCAGCAGTCAGGACAGAGGAACCTTTTTTGGCTACACCTTC | CASSQDRGTFFGYTF